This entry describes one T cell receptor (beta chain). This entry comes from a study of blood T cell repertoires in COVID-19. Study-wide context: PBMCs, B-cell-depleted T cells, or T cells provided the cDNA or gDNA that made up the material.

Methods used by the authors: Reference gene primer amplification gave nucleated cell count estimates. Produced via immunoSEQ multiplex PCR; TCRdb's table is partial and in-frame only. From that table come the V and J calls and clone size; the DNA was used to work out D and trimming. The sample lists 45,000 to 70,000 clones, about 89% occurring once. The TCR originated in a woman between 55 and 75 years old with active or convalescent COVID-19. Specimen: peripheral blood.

The CDR3 DNA follows: TGTGCCAGCAGTTGGACAGGGGGCGCCAACTATGGCTACACCTTC. Its translation is CASSWTGGANYGYTF. The chain couples TRBV6-5 to TRBJ1-2; 11 nucleotides agree with TRBD1. The junction had 3 bases not matched to a gene; V was cut back by 4 bases and J by 2 bases. From germline, CDR1 is MNHEY and CDR2 SVGAGI. The CDR3 totals 15 residues.